The entry below gives a single T cell receptor (beta chain) sequence along with its context. The repertoire was sequenced with immunoSEQ multiplex PCR; TCRdb's copy has only in-frame clones and lacks some. Of about 79,000 clones listed, approximately 93% are singletons. The data belong to a study of control samples from healthy donors and cancer patients. The CDR3 extends over 17 amino acids. V shed 0 bases and J shed 3 bases, with 18 bases lying between them. Germline CDR1 SEHNR, CDR2 FQNEAQ (reference sequence). The receptor was derived from a woman between 35 and 50 years old with lung cancer. The chain joins TRBV7-9 to TRBJ2-7; D gene ambiguous. The material sequenced was PBMCs. CDR3 DNA: TGTGCCAGCAGCTTAGCGTACCCCGCGGACCGCTTCTACGAGCAGTACTTC. It yields the protein CASSLAYPADRFYEQYF. Using reference TRBV7-9 and TRBJ2-7 for the parts outside the CDR3, the full variable domain is DTGVSQNPRHKITKRGQNVTFRCDPISEHNRLYWYRQTLGQGPEFLTYFQNEAQLEKSRLLSDRFSAERPKGSFSTLEIQRTEQGDSAMYLCASSLAYPADRFYEQYFGPGTRLTVT.